This T cell receptor (beta chain) was sequenced during a study of OX40 agonist ivuxolimab in advanced cancers. The wider study: Hepatocellular carcinoma, melanoma, renal cell or head and neck cancer affected the dose-escalation patients. The eligibility criteria allowed prior anti-PD-1, anti-PD-L1 or anti-CTLA-4 therapy, and around 40% had some. Whole-study results and caveats: CD4+ and CD8+ T cells in blood underwent clonal expansion by week 6 at 0.1 to 3.0 mg/kg. On average, a greater number of expanded clones characterised CD8+ T cells relative to CD4+.

Generated by immunoSEQ multiplex PCR, the TCRdb table keeps only in-frame clones and is missing some. There are tens of thousands of clones in the sample; roughly 91% occur only once, and 0.32% lies in the top ten. There are 13 residues in the CDR3. Germline V lookup: CDR1 SQVTM, CDR2 ANQGSEA. The V gene lost 5 bases and the J gene lost 7 bases, with 17 bases spanning the gap. As regards this clone: What it recognizes is unknown.

The rearrangement joins TRBV29-1 to TRBJ1-1; D is unclear. This TCR derives from an adult with an advanced solid tumor such as melanoma, head and neck, liver or kidney cancer. The sequencing used CD4+ or CD8+ T cells sorted from blood, collected in a trial of the OX40 agonist ivuxolimab. The CDR3 bases are TGCAGCGTTCGGGGAACAGTAGCTAGTGAAGCTTTCTTT. Translated: CSVRGTVASEAFF.